This T cell receptor beta chain was observed in a study of blood T cell repertoires in COVID-19. Across the study: Material from acute and convalescent COVID-19 was sourced from the United States, Italy and Spain. Nucleic acid was either cDNA or gDNA, and it came from T cells, B-cell-depleted T cells, or PBMCs.

The CDR3 sequence is 14 residues long. V was clipped by 4 bases and J by 2 bases; unmatched bases: 5. Germline loops: CDR1 SQVTM, CDR2 ANQGSEA. How the authors handled the data: Amplification of reference gene primers provided the estimated nucleated cell counts. Profiled with immunoSEQ multiplex PCR; TCRdb holds only in-frame clones, not every one. D and trimming come from the DNA, and the V and J calls and clone size come from that table. The sample lists under 85,000 clones, about 81% occurring once. This sequence joins TRBV29-1 and TRBJ1-2; 9 bases line up with TRBD1. This TCR was sampled from an elderly man with acute or convalescent COVID-19. The sequencing sample was made of peripheral blood. Written as DNA, the CDR3 is TGCAGCGTTGGCTACAGGGGGCAGAACTATGGCTACACCTTC. Protein: CSVGYRGQNYGYTF.